This T cell receptor beta chain was observed in a study of T cells in tuberculosis. General study findings and limits: Samples were chosen by availability of cryopreserved specimens. Shorter CDR3-alpha in active tuberculosis partly drove smaller distances.

A word on this clone: What it binds is not known.

Method: immunoSEQ multiplex PCR; TCRdb's copy keeps in-frame clones and lacks some. The profile shows under 50,000 clones, about 96% of them singletons. V shed 0 bases, J shed 6 bases, and the junction held 6 bases outside the gene matches. The germline V gene has CDR1 SGDLS and CDR2 YYNGEE. The CDR3 covers 16 residues. Latent tuberculosis screening used tuberculin skin test and IGRA at entry. Each clinical donor contributed on average approximately 93,000 T cells from unsorted cryopreserved PBMC. The TCR comes from a donor aged 5-35 years with latent tuberculosis or without tuberculosis infection. This sequence joins TRBV9 and TRBJ2-1, with 10 nucleotides matching TRBD2. Sequencing was performed on PBMCs. The DNA for the CDR3 is TGTGCCAGCAGCGTAGTCCCGGGACTAGCGACCAATGAGCAGTTCTTC. This sequence encodes CASSVVPGLATNEQFF.